This T cell receptor beta chain was identified during a study of OX40 agonist ivuxolimab in advanced cancers. Turning to the study itself: Patients treated during dose escalation were battling hepatocellular carcinoma, melanoma, renal cell or head and neck cancer.

V gave up 1 base and J gave up 5 bases; unmatched junction bases: 4. The germline gives CDR1 SGHVS, CDR2 FQNEAQ. This CDR3 contains 15 residues. Some clones are missing from TCRdb's copy, which holds only in-frame ones; the method was immunoSEQ multiplex PCR. The table includes about 58,000 clones, about 86% detected once. This sequence was found in an adult with an advanced solid tumor such as melanoma, head and neck, liver or kidney cancer. Sequenced material: CD4+ or CD8+ T cells sorted from blood, taken in a trial of the OX40 agonist ivuxolimab. The chain employs TRBV7-8 and TRBJ1-5; 8 nucleotides agree with TRBD1. Written as DNA, the CDR3 is TGTGCCAGCAGCTTAGGGACAGGGAGGCATCAGCCCCAGCATTTT. This encodes CASSLGTGRHQPQHF.